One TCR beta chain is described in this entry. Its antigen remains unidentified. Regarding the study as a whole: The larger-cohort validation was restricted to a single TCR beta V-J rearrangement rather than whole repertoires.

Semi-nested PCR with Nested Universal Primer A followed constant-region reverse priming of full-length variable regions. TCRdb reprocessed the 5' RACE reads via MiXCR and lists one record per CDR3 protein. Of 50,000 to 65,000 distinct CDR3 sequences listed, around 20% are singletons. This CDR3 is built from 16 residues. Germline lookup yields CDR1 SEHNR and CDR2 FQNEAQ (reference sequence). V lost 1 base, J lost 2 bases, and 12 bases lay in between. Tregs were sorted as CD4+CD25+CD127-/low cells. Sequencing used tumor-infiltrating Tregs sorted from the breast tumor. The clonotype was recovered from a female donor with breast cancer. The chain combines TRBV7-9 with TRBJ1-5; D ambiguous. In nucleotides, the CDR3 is TGTGCCAGCAGCTTAGTCGGATACCGGGGCAATCAGCCCCAGCATTTT. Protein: CASSLVGYRGNQPQHF.